The source of this T cell receptor beta chain is a study of T cell clonotyping in hematopoietic cell transplantation. Recipients were bled about 28 days pretransplant and at posttransplant days 30, 100, 180. General study findings and limits: Graft donor and pretransplant recipient Inverse Simpson Index values predicted broader posttransplant TCR diversity.

The repertoire was sequenced with immunoSEQ multiplex PCR; TCRdb's copy has only in-frame clones and lacks some. The table has roughly 7,000 clones, more than 70% seen once; the top ten hold 7.5% to 9.5%. Only one count was recorded for this clone. The antigen is not known. Germline-derived CDR1 and CDR2 are SGHDT and YYEEEE. The V end lost 2 bases, the J end lost 1 base, and 3 bases lay between the germline ends. The CDR3 covers 12 residues. The source material was PBMCs, sampled 100 days after allogeneic stem cell transplant. The V and J genes are TRBV5-6 and TRBJ1-1; D gene unclear. The TCR comes from a male patient aged 18-29 years who had an allogeneic stem cell transplant from a related donor, so the T cells may come from the graft donor. Some clones in this sample may be carry-over from other donors' samples. CDR3 sequence: CASSFTNTEAFF. In DNA, the CDR3 is TGTGCCAGCAGCTTCACGAACACTGAAGCTTTCTTT.